The present T cell receptor (beta chain) was sequenced within a study of regulatory T cells in long-lasting Graves disease. Arm-PCR of CDR3 regions with iRepertoire HTBI primers generated TCR beta libraries. Authors' data handling: Detected in the samples were roughly 60 TRBV and over 11 TRBJ segments. TCRdb itself ran the multiplex PCR reads through MiXCR, one entry per CDR3 protein. These V and J calls derive from TCRdb rather than the authors' analysis. This sample carries over 350,000 distinct CDR3 sequences, 15% of them seen once, and the ten largest clones take approximately 8%. Indicated time point: newly diagnosed GD, antithyroid drugs for less than 3 months. Extracted RNA from PBMCs served as the source of the TCR library. The authors drew patients from an endocrinology department in Xi'an, China. This clonotype came up many times. Germline V gene sequence: CDR1 KGHDR, CDR2 SFDVKD. The CDR3 consists of 17 residues. J lost 7 bases, V lost 4 bases, and 10 bases had no gene match.

These data also featured in a second study, about T cells in Graves' hyperthyroidism and ophthalmopathy. That report notes: Orbital computed tomography, thyroid ultrasound, serum thyroxine and TRAb, and clinical symptoms together informed the diagnoses. During a first-round RT-PCR of the TCR CDR3, the HTBI primer set was used.

The source is a woman between 35 and 50 years old with Graves disease. V gene TRBV24-1 combines with J gene TRBJ2-1; 12 positions match TRBD2. This specimen was peripheral blood mononuclear cells (PBMCs), taken at new diagnosis, from a patient treated with antithyroid drugs. The CDR3 DNA reads TGTGCCACCAGTGAGGTGACTAGCGGGAGATTCTCGAATGAGCAGTTCTTC. Encoded protein: CATSEVTSGRFSNEQFF.